This TCR beta chain was found in a study of OX40 agonist ivuxolimab in advanced cancers. The protocol was immunoSEQ multiplex PCR, while the TCRdb copy is restricted to in-frame clones and leaves out a portion. The profile shows about 80,000 clones, 84% of them singletons. This receptor was taken from an adult with an advanced solid tumor such as melanoma, head and neck, liver or kidney cancer. Sequences were derived from CD4+ or CD8+ T cells sorted from blood, sampled in a trial of the OX40 agonist ivuxolimab.

The CDR3 loop is CASSVRGGNTGELFF. The CDR3 DNA reads as TGTGCCAGCAGTGTCCGTGGGGGCAACACCGGGGAGCTGTTTTTT. J is TRBJ2-2 and V is TRBV6-1; perhaps TRBD1 as D (6 bases). This CDR3 has 15 residues. Trimming cost V 4 bases and J 2 bases, with 11 bases left between them. CDR1 is MNHNS, CDR2 SASEGT, per germline.